The 11 T cell receptor beta chains presented below share a single source sample, sequenced in a study of response to subunit inactivated influenza vaccine. Each CDR3 protein is one row after TCRdb ran MiXCR on the RT-PCR reads. The data contain about 520,000 distinct CDR3 sequences, 25% of them seen just once; the ten biggest clones take up around 2%. The sequencing here drew on CD4+ T cells sorted from PBMCs, taken roughly 5 days after vaccination. Every receptor here comes from a man aged 50 or older who received an inactivated influenza vaccine.

This clonotype has more than one count but fewer than ten. The chain is built from TRBV20-1 and TRBJ2-7; D unclear. The V gene's germline CDR1 is DFQATT and CDR2 SNEGSKA (reference sequence). V shed 4 bases and J shed 6 bases, with 19 bases lying between them. CDR3 length: 14 amino acids. CDR3 nucleotides: TGCAGTGCTACCTACAGACCCCCGGAGATCGAGCAGTACTTC. It specifies CSATYRPPEIEQYF.

This clonotype was seen more than once but under ten times. The chain combines TRBV28 with TRBJ2-5; possible D gene TRBD2, 5 bases. This CDR3 spans 13 amino acids. The germline V and J ends were trimmed by 4 bases and 4 bases, with 10 bases remaining between them. From germline, CDR1 is MDHEN and CDR2 SYDVKM. CDR3 coding DNA: TGTGCCAGCAGTTGGAGGCAGTCAGAGACCCAGTACTTC. It encodes CASSWRQSETQYF.

This chain joins TRBV24-1 and TRBJ2-1; maybe TRBD2 (5 bases). The CDR3 extends over 16 amino acids. Per the germline V gene, CDR1 is KGHDR and CDR2 is SFDVKD. V lost 5 bases and J lost 7, with 20 bases in between. Here the CDR3 DNA reads TGTGCCACCAGTGGCGTTAGTGGGGAGAGAGGTAATGAGCAGTTCTTC. Encoded protein: CATSGVSGERGNEQFF.

The J gene is TRBJ1-4, the V gene TRBV28, with 10 bases identical to TRBD1. CDR3 size: 14 residues. V trimming: 7 bases; J trimming: 7 bases; junction bases outside the gene matches: 6. Germline V CDR1 and CDR2: MDHEN, SYDVKM. The CDR3 loop is CASTPGTGVEKLFF. CDR3 DNA sequence: TGTGCCAGCACCCCCGGGACAGGGGTTGAAAAACTGTTTTTT. Based on the CDR3 plus reference TRBV28 and TRBJ1-4, the full variable domain is DVKVTQSSRYLVKRTGEKVFLECVQDMDHENMFWYRQDPGLGLRLIYFSYDVKMKEKGDIPEGYSVSREKKERFSLILESASTNQTSMYLCASTPGTGVEKLFFGSGTQLSVL.

In this sample, this clonotype turned up a few times. The chain links TRBV18 to TRBJ2-3, with a possible D match to TRBD1 (7 bases). Trimming stripped 0 bases from V and 6 bases from J, with 10 bases between. CDR3 length: 14 amino acids. The V gene's germline CDR1 is KGHSH and CDR2 LQKENI. CDR3 in DNA: TGTGCCAGCTCACCACCGGCGGGACAGGATACGCAGTATTTT. Protein product: CASSPPAGQDTQYF. The variable domain in full, with the rest retrieved from reference TRBV18 and TRBJ2-3, is NAGVMQNPRHLVRRRGQEARLRCSPMKGHSHVYWYRQLPEEGLKFMVYLQKENIIDESGMPKERFSAEFPKEGPSILRIQQVVRGDSAAYFCASSPPAGQDTQYFGPGTRLTVL.

The V and J genes are TRBV6-1 and TRBJ1-3; 8 bases line up with TRBD1. The V segment lost 10 bases and the J segment 8 bases; nucleotides outside the gene matches: 10. From germline, CDR1 is MNHNS and CDR2 SASEGT. CDR3 length equals 13 residues. DNA of the CDR3: TGTGCCACCCGACCGACAGGGGAGGACACCATATATTTT. This gives the protein CATRPTGEDTIYF.

V and J are TRBV20-1 and TRBJ2-5, with 7 bases that match TRBD1. V shed 6 bases and J 2 bases; nucleotides not matched to a gene: 6. The CDR3 extends over 13 amino acids. CDR1 is DFQATT and CDR2 is SNEGSKA in the germline V gene (reference sequence). The DNA of the CDR3 is TGCAGTGCGAGATCACAGGGGCAAGAGACCCAGTACTTC. This sequence encodes CSARSQGQETQYF.

The gene calls are TRBV5-1 and TRBJ1-1; 12 bases align to TRBD1. Per the germline V gene, CDR1 is SGHRS and CDR2 is YFSETQ. The CDR3 has 17 residues. Germline trimming cut 0 bases from V and 3 bases from J; bases unmatched to any gene: 6. The CDR3 loop reads CASSLGGTGGPYTEAFF. In nucleotides, the CDR3 is TGCGCCAGCAGCTTGGGCGGGACAGGGGGCCCCTACACTGAAGCTTTCTTT.

V usage is TRBV30 and J usage is TRBJ2-3; D perhaps matches TRBD2 (5 bases). The CDR3 spans 15 residues. Per germline, CDR1 GTSNPN and CDR2 SVGIG (reference sequence). Trimming took 0 bases from V and 2 from J, leaving 12 bases between them. The CDR3 is CAWSVEGTYTDTQYF. Written as DNA, the CDR3 is TGTGCCTGGAGTGTAGAGGGCACTTACACAGATACGCAGTATTTT. Drawing the rest from reference TRBV30 and TRBJ2-3, the complete variable domain is SQTIHQWPATLVQPVGSPLSLECTVEGTSNPNLYWYRQAAGRGLQLLFYSVGIGQISSEVPQNLSASRPQDRQFILSSKKLLLSDSGFYLCAWSVEGTYTDTQYFGPGTRLTVL.

The chain has TRBV10-1 and TRBJ2-7; weak D call: TRBD1 (6 bases). V was pared by 6 bases and J by 6 bases, with 18 bases between. The CDR3 contains 14 residues. Germline V CDR1 and CDR2: WNHNN, SYGVQD (reference sequence). Here the CDR3 reads CASRRDTGSAEQYF. Here the CDR3 DNA reads TGCGCCAGCAGACGCGATACAGGGAGTGCCGAGCAGTACTTC.

A few counts support this clonotype. V gene TRBV7-9 combines with J gene TRBJ1-2; 11 nucleotides agree with TRBD1. The CDR3 is made up of 15 amino acids. Germline CDR1 reads SEHNR; CDR2 reads FQNEAQ (reference sequence). V lost 5 bases to trimming and J lost 6 bases; unmatched junction nucleotides: 8. The CDR3 sequence is CASSATGQGVNGYTF. The CDR3 nucleotides read TGTGCCAGCAGCGCTACGGGACAGGGGGTTAATGGCTACACCTTC.